Listed below are T cell receptor beta chains from one sample, sequenced in a study of control samples from healthy donors and cancer patients. Generated by immunoSEQ multiplex PCR, the TCRdb table keeps only in-frame clones and is missing some. The table for this sample gives some 180,000 clones. Sequenced input: blood. All receptors come from a woman aged 25 to 39 in good health. Both conserved end residues are part of each CDR3. Each record gives: CDR3 protein, CDR3 DNA, J gene, D gene, V gene. A D gene is named only where the DNA matches it firmly.

CDR3aa: CASSLVAGFSNQPQHF
CDR3nt: TGTGCCAGCAGCTTAGTTGCGGGGTTTAGCAATCAGCCCCAGCATTTT
j_gene: TRBJ1-5
d_gene: .
v_gene: TRBV7-8

CDR3aa: CASSPAGGRNQPQHF
CDR3nt: TGCGCCAGCAGCCCCGCAGGGGGTAGGAATCAGCCCCAGCATTTT
j_gene: TRBJ1-5
d_gene: TRBD1
v_gene: TRBV5-1

CDR3aa: CASSEDSSGNTIYF
CDR3nt: TGTGCCAGCAGTGAAGACAGTTCTGGAAACACCATATATTTT
j_gene: TRBJ1-3
d_gene: .
v_gene: TRBV9

CDR3aa: CASSQPTSTDTQYF
CDR3nt: TGCGCCAGCAGCCAACCTACTAGCACAGATACGCAGTATTTT
j_gene: TRBJ2-3
d_gene: .
v_gene: TRBV4-1

CDR3aa: CASRTLDYNEQFF
CDR3nt: TGTGCCAGCAGGACCTTAGACTACAATGAGCAGTTCTTC
j_gene: TRBJ2-1
d_gene: .
v_gene: TRBV27

CDR3aa: CASSETRGGLGEQYF
CDR3nt: TGTGCCAGCAGTGAAACGCGGGGGGGCCTTGGAGAGCAGTACTTC
j_gene: TRBJ2-7
d_gene: TRBD2
v_gene: TRBV6-1

CDR3aa: CASSSQRLTGETQYF
CDR3nt: TGTGCCAGCAGCTCCCAGCGGCTTACCGGGGAGACCCAGTACTTC
j_gene: TRBJ2-5
d_gene: .
v_gene: TRBV4-2

CDR3aa: CASSPAAGANSPLHF
CDR3nt: TGTGCCAGCAGCCCCGCGGCGGGGGCTAATTCACCCCTCCACTTT
j_gene: TRBJ1-6
d_gene: .
v_gene: TRBV6-6

CDR3aa: CASSLGGANEQFF
CDR3nt: TGTGCTAGCAGCTTAGGGGGGGCGAATGAGCAGTTCTTC
j_gene: TRBJ2-1
d_gene: .
v_gene: TRBV7-7

CDR3aa: CASSLGQGARGNTIYF
CDR3nt: TGCGCCAGCAGCTTGGGACAGGGGGCGAGAGGAAACACCATATATTTT
j_gene: TRBJ1-3
d_gene: TRBD1
v_gene: TRBV5-1

CDR3aa: CASRYSGPSANEQFF
CDR3nt: TGTGCCAGCAGGTACTCCGGGCCCTCGGCCAATGAGCAGTTCTTC
j_gene: TRBJ2-1
d_gene: .
v_gene: TRBV6-2/TRBV6-3

CDR3aa: CASSFGQGDQPQHF
CDR3nt: TGTGCCAGCAGCTTTGGACAGGGGGATCAGCCCCAGCATTTT
j_gene: TRBJ1-5
d_gene: TRBD1
v_gene: TRBV5-6

CDR3aa: CASSQRSNQPQHF
CDR3nt: TGTGCCAGCAGTCAAAGGAGCAATCAGCCCCAGCATTTT
j_gene: TRBJ1-5
d_gene: .
v_gene: TRBV6-5

CDR3aa: CASSLVGLEAFF
CDR3nt: TGTGCCAGCAGTTTAGTTGGCCTTGAAGCTTTCTTT
j_gene: TRBJ1-1
d_gene: .
v_gene: TRBV27

CDR3aa: CASQGWEKGTEAFF
CDR3nt: TGTGCCTCCCAAGGGTGGGAAAAGGGGACTGAAGCTTTCTTT
j_gene: TRBJ1-1
d_gene: .
v_gene: TRBV6-5

CDR3aa: CASSVGNRDEKLFF
CDR3nt: TGTGCCAGCAGCGTAGGCAACAGGGATGAAAAACTGTTTTTT
j_gene: TRBJ1-4
d_gene: .
v_gene: TRBV4-2

CDR3aa: CASSSGGLSYNEQFF
CDR3nt: TGTGCCAGCAGTAGCGGGGGTCTATCCTACAATGAGCAGTTCTTC
j_gene: TRBJ2-1
d_gene: TRBD2
v_gene: TRBV6-2/TRBV6-3

CDR3aa: CAWSVRGLSPLHF
CDR3nt: TGTGCCTGGAGTGTACGAGGCTTGTCACCCCTCCACTTT
j_gene: TRBJ1-6
d_gene: .
v_gene: TRBV30

CDR3aa: CATSDFGLAGGNEQFF
CDR3nt: TGTGCCACCAGTGATTTCGGACTAGCGGGGGGGAATGAGCAGTTCTTC
j_gene: TRBJ2-1
d_gene: TRBD2
v_gene: TRBV24-1

CDR3aa: CATSGTNPNTGELFF
CDR3nt: TGTGCCACCAGTGGAACCAATCCGAACACCGGGGAGCTGTTTTTT
j_gene: TRBJ2-2
d_gene: .
v_gene: TRBV24-1

CDR3aa: CASRKAWETQYF
CDR3nt: TGTGCCAGCAGGAAGGCCTGGGAGACCCAGTACTTC
j_gene: TRBJ2-5
d_gene: .
v_gene: TRBV7-9

CDR3aa: CASSIAMGYGYTF
CDR3nt: TGTGCCAGTAGTATAGCTATGGGCTATGGCTACACCTTC
j_gene: TRBJ1-2
d_gene: .
v_gene: TRBV19

CDR3aa: CASRQPLGGAYNEQFF
CDR3nt: TGCGCCAGCAGACAACCCTTAGGGGGGGCCTACAATGAGCAGTTCTTC
j_gene: TRBJ2-1
d_gene: .
v_gene: TRBV4-1

CDR3aa: CASSQQSNSNQPQHF
CDR3nt: TGCGCCAGCAGCCAACAATCTAATAGCAATCAGCCCCAGCATTTT
j_gene: TRBJ1-5
d_gene: .
v_gene: TRBV4-1

CDR3aa: CASSFSPNRGAIGYTF
CDR3nt: TGTGCCAGCAGCTTTTCGCCTAATAGGGGGGCTATAGGCTACACCTTC
j_gene: TRBJ1-2
d_gene: .
v_gene: TRBV11-2

CDR3aa: CASSPRLKTKAFF
CDR3nt: TGTGCCAGCAGCCCACGCCTGAAAACAAAAGCTTTCTTT
j_gene: TRBJ1-1
d_gene: .
v_gene: TRBV5-6

CDR3aa: CASSLISGTGGEQYF
CDR3nt: TGCGCCAGCAGCTTGATCTCCGGGACAGGGGGCGAGCAGTACTTC
j_gene: TRBJ2-7
d_gene: TRBD1
v_gene: TRBV5-1

CDR3aa: CASSLERGRSYEQYF
CDR3nt: TGTGCCAGCAGTTTAGAGCGGGGGAGGTCCTACGAGCAGTACTTC
j_gene: TRBJ2-7
d_gene: TRBD2
v_gene: TRBV28

CDR3aa: CASSQDSEVGETQYF
CDR3nt: TGCGCCAGCAGCCAAGACTCCGAGGTGGGGGAGACCCAGTACTTC
j_gene: TRBJ2-5
d_gene: .
v_gene: TRBV4-3

CDR3aa: CASSQEGRGGYTF
CDR3nt: TGTGCCAGCAGCCAAGAAGGGCGGGGCGGCTACACCTTC
j_gene: TRBJ1-2
d_gene: .
v_gene: TRBV3-1/TRBV3-2

CDR3aa: CASSRQEADDYGYTF
CDR3nt: TGTGCCAGCAGCCGGCAGGAGGCGGATGACTATGGCTACACCTTC
j_gene: TRBJ1-2
d_gene: .
v_gene: TRBV11-1

CDR3aa: CASSQAWVTVVVSTGYTF
CDR3nt: TGCGCCAGCAGCCAAGCCTGGGTGACGGTTGTAGTTTCGACTGGCTACACCTTC
j_gene: TRBJ1-2
d_gene: .
v_gene: TRBV4-1

CDR3aa: CASSRRQGHFEAFF
CDR3nt: TGTGCCAGCAGCCGTCGACAGGGTCATTTTGAAGCTTTCTTT
j_gene: TRBJ1-1
d_gene: TRBD1
v_gene: TRBV4-2

CDR3aa: CAISGTGRNNQPQHF
CDR3nt: TGTGCCATCAGTGGGACAGGGAGAAACAATCAGCCCCAGCATTTT
j_gene: TRBJ1-5
d_gene: TRBD1
v_gene: TRBV10-3

CDR3aa: CASSLDGGDWETQYF
CDR3nt: TGCGCCAGCAGCTTGGATGGTGGGGATTGGGAGACCCAGTACTTC
j_gene: TRBJ2-5
d_gene: .
v_gene: TRBV5-1